This entry lists 8 T cell receptor beta chains sequenced from one sample in a study of Graves' ophthalmopathy and Graves' hyperthyroidism. CDR3 regions of TCR beta were amplified from RNA transcripts. HTBI primers were used in a first-round RT-PCR, which preceded a second-round multiplex PCR. TCRdb independently ran MiXCR on the multiplex PCR reads; one entry per CDR3 protein. The sample lists around 520,000 distinct CDR3 sequences; less than 45% were seen once. The sequenced material came from peripheral blood or thyroid tissue (not recorded which). These receptors all stem from an adult man with Graves' hyperthyroidism.

The chain links TRBV7-8 to TRBJ2-1, with 10 nucleotides matching TRBD2. CDR1 and CDR2 from the germline V gene are SGHVS and FQNEAQ. Trimming removed 2 bases from V and 7 bases from J; junction bases left unmatched: 2. CDR3 length: 14 amino acids. Here the CDR3 reads CASSLTSGMNEQFF. The CDR3 bases are TGTGCCAGCAGCTTAACTAGCGGGATGAATGAGCAGTTCTTC. The full variable domain, with the rest looked up from reference TRBV7-8 and TRBJ2-1, is GAGVSQSPRYKVAKRGQDVALRCDPISGHVSLFWYQQALGQGPEFLTYFQNEAQLDKSGLPSDRFFAERPEGSVSTLKIQRTQQEDSAVYLCASSLTSGMNEQFFGPGTRLTVL.

This clonotype was recorded at least ten times. The chain has TRBV4-1 and TRBJ1-2; 8 bases match TRBD1. CDR1 is MGHRA, CDR2 YSYEKL, per germline. J gave up 4 bases and V 4 bases, and 11 bases lay outside the gene matches. The CDR3 covers 16 residues. The CDR3 loop is CASSRDRSPAFYGYTF. The CDR3 nucleotides read TGCGCCAGCAGCCGGGACAGGAGCCCAGCATTCTATGGCTACACCTTC.

The chain couples TRBV20-1 to TRBJ2-5, with 7 bases matching TRBD1. J lost 4 bases, V lost 5 bases, and 7 bases had no gene match. Per germline, CDR1 DFQATT and CDR2 SNEGSKA (reference sequence). The CDR3 spans 13 residues. The CDR3 DNA follows: TGCAGTGCTCGAACCAGGGGGTTAGAGACCCAGTACTTC. It is translated as CSARTRGLETQYF.

This chain connects TRBV9 to TRBJ2-7, with TRBD2 as a possible D gene (5 bases). The CDR3 extends over 14 amino acids. Trimming shortened V by 0 bases and J by 7 bases, and 14 bases separated the two germline ends. The germline gives CDR1 SGDLS, CDR2 YYNGEE. The CDR3 loop is CASSVGPGYNEQYF. The DNA for the CDR3 is TGTGCCAGCAGCGTAGGGCCGGGGTACAATGAGCAGTACTTC.

This clonotype came up many times. The chain has TRBV7-3 and TRBJ2-7; D is possibly TRBD1 (5 bases). This CDR3 comprises 13 residues. CDR1 and CDR2 (germline): SGHTA, FQGTGA. Trimming cost V 4 bases and J 2 bases, with 9 bases left between them. Here the CDR3 DNA reads TGTGCCAGCAGCTATGGACATACCTACGAGCAGTACTTC. This encodes CASSYGHTYEQYF. The entire variable domain, with the rest obtained from reference TRBV7-3 and TRBJ2-7, is as follows: GAGVSQTPSNKVTEKGKYVELRCDPISGHTALYWYRQSLGQGPEFLIYFQGTGAADDSGLPNDRFFAVRPEGSVSTLKIQRTERGDSAVYLCASSYGHTYEQYFGPGTRLTVT.

This clonotype was detected only a few times. The rearrangement uses TRBV15 and TRBJ2-1, with D uncertain. Trimming took off 5 bases at V and 9 bases at J, with 11 bases between the two ends. This CDR3 contains 12 residues. The germline V gene has CDR1 LNHNV and CDR2 YYDKDF (reference sequence). CDR3 sequence (DNA): TGTGCCACCAGCCGCCGGCAAGGTGAGCAGTTCTTC. This encodes CATSRRQGEQFF.

This clonotype was recorded at least ten times. The rearrangement uses TRBV7-2 and TRBJ1-2; D remains ambiguous. With 5 bases removed from V and 2 bases from J, the gap between germline ends came to 12 bases. In germline, CDR1 is SGHTA, CDR2 FQGNSA. The CDR3 has 14 amino acids. In DNA form, the CDR3 reads TGTGCCAGCAGCCCCAGGCCCGGAAACTATGGCTACACCTTC. Encoded protein: CASSPRPGNYGYTF.

This clonotype was seen a handful of times. The chain recombines TRBV7-6 with TRBJ1-2; 9 nucleotides agree with TRBD1. The CDR3 has 13 residues. The ends lost 5 bases at V and 4 bases at J; junction bases unmatched: 2. Germline V gives CDR1 SGHVS, CDR2 FNYEAQ. CDR3 sequence (DNA): TGTGCCAGCAGCGACAGGGGGGCCTATGGCTACACCTTC. The encoded protein is CASSDRGAYGYTF.